The entry that follows covers one TCR beta chain sequence. Its antigen is currently unknown. Naive CD8 cells comprised CD45RO-negative, CCR7-positively selected cells, excluding terminally differentiated effector memory CD45RA+ cells. Germline lookup yields CDR1 SEHNR and CDR2 FQNEAQ (reference sequence). The CDR3 spans 14 residues. Trimming pared 5 bases from V and 4 bases from J, leaving 14 bases between. The sample originates from a study of shared clonotypes between healthy human individuals. Broader study findings: The authors expected sequencing depth to affect clonotype sharing among donors. Incomplete sequencing of sorted subsets was indicated by rarefaction despite large depth.

Assay used: immunoSEQ multiplex PCR; TCRdb lists only in-frame clones, some missing. The data hold about 680,000 clones, with about 90% observed a single time. Sequenced material: naive CD8+ T cells sorted from blood. The V call is TRBV7-9, the J call TRBJ2-5; a weak D match, TRBD2 (7 bases). The sequence was collected from a young man in good health. Here the CDR3 reads CASSPTGGRETQYF. CDR3 nucleotide sequence: TGTGCCAGCAGCCCAACGGGGGGCCGAGAGACCCAGTACTTC.